The TCR beta chain under discussion was sequenced for a study of Ad26.COV2.S vaccination and SARS-CoV-2 variants. The CDR3 contains 15 residues. Trimming pared 4 bases from V and 2 bases from J, leaving 15 bases between. Germline assignment: CDR1 KGHSH and CDR2 LQKENI. Regarding treatment: roughly 19 received Ad26.COV2.S at low or high dose, single or two shots; about five received placebo; per-sample allocation not given. The investigators took samples on day 63 after the first vaccine or placebo injection. Overall study results and limits: Whether participants received vaccine or placebo, their non-spike TCR breadth was similar. It was reported that spike-specific CD8+ and CD4+ T cell responses were substantially broad after vaccination.

With regard to this clone: The antigen remains undetermined.

The data were produced by immunoSEQ multiplex PCR, yet TCRdb's version contains in-frame clones alone and is incomplete. The table has 300,000 to 500,000 clones, around nine tenths seen once. The rearrangement uses TRBV18 and TRBJ2-7; perhaps D is TRBD1 or TRBD2 (5 bases each). The sequence was obtained from a person between 18 and 60 years old who received the Ad26.COV2.S COVID-19 vaccine or a placebo. The specimen was peripheral blood, collected in a trial of Ad26.COV2.S vaccine versus placebo. The DNA of the CDR3 is TGTGCCAGCTCACTCACCCAGGGAGCCACCTACGAGCAGTACTTC. This sequence encodes CASSLTQGATYEQYF.